The 15 T cell receptor beta chains given below trace back to one sample, sequenced in a study of blood T cell repertoires in COVID-19. The repertoire was sequenced with immunoSEQ multiplex PCR; TCRdb's copy has only in-frame clones and lacks some. The sample includes roughly 340,000 clones, approximately 92% of them seen just once. Sequenced sample: PBMCs or T cells enriched from blood (not recorded which). These TCRs come from a young man who had recovered from COVID-19.

This sequence joins TRBV19 and TRBJ1-2, with D perhaps TRBD1 (6 bases). Germline values: CDR1 LNHDA, CDR2 SQIVND (reference sequence). Trimming pared 5 bases from V and 4 bases from J, leaving 14 bases between. The CDR3 length is 14 residues. CDR3 sequence (DNA): TGTGCCAGTAGTGATCGGACAGACTTCTATGGCTACACCTTC. Protein: CASSDRTDFYGYTF.

The rearrangement joins TRBV9 to TRBJ1-2, with D tentatively TRBD1 (6 bases). The CDR3 length is 16 residues. The ends were cut back, 4 bases at V and 7 bases at J, with 23 bases in the middle. Looked up from germline, CDR1 is SGDLS and CDR2 is YYNGEE. The CDR3 nucleotides are TGTGCCAGCAGCCCACGCCCGGGGGGCGAAAGGACTGGCTACACCTTC. It is translated as CASSPRPGGERTGYTF.

To note about this clone: The identical CDR3 is also encoded by other nucleotide sequences in the sample. The chain is built from TRBV11-2 and TRBJ2-7; 9 nucleotides align to TRBD1. V gave up 3 bases and J gave up 2 bases; unmatched junction bases: 2. Germline-derived CDR1 and CDR2 are SGHAT and FQNNGV. The CDR3 contains 14 residues. The CDR3 DNA follows: TGTGCCAGCAGCTTGGACAGGGGCCCCTACGAGCAGTACTTC. Encoded protein: CASSLDRGPYEQYF.

This chain joins TRBV27 and TRBJ2-1; weak D call: TRBD2 (5 bases). Per the germline V gene, CDR1 is MNHEY and CDR2 is SMNVEV (reference sequence). V was trimmed by 2 bases and J by 0 bases, leaving 8 bases between them. The CDR3 totals 15 residues. The DNA of the CDR3 is TGTGCCAGCAGTTTAGAGGGTAGCTCCTACAATGAGCAGTTCTTC. Protein: CASSLEGSSYNEQFF.

This chain uses TRBV7-3 with TRBJ1-1; D is perhaps TRBD1 (5 bases). Germline-derived CDR1 and CDR2 are SGHTA and FQGTGA. CDR3 length: 15 residues. Trimming pared 1 base from V and 1 base from J, leaving 10 bases between. As DNA, the CDR3 is TGTGCCAGCAGCTTAAGCGGGGCTACGAACACTGAAGCTTTCTTT. Translated, it gives CASSLSGATNTEAFF.

This clone was seen more than once but under ten times. This chain uses TRBV14 with TRBJ2-4; maybe TRBD2 (6 bases). V lost 0 bases and J 0 bases, leaving 9 bases between the germline ends. The CDR3 length is 16 residues. The germline V gene encodes CDR1 SGHDN and CDR2 FVKESK. The CDR3 nucleotides read TGTGCCAGCAGCCAAGATCTCGGGGGAGCCAAAAACATTCAGTACTTC. Protein sequence: CASSQDLGGAKNIQYF.

This clone was detected only a few times. V gene TRBV18 combines with J gene TRBJ2-5; TRBD2 might be the D (5 bases). The V gene lost 3 bases and the J gene lost 1 base, with 9 bases spanning the gap. Germline V gives CDR1 KGHSH, CDR2 LQKENI. This CDR3 comprises 14 residues. CDR3 in DNA: TGTGCCAGCTCACCCGGACTCTCCCAAGAGACCCAGTACTTC. This translates into CASSPGLSQETQYF.

A single count supports this clone. The chain links TRBV28 to TRBJ1-2; 7 positions match TRBD1. Germline V CDR1 and CDR2: MDHEN, SYDVKM. Trimming at V came to 3 bases and at J to 1 base, leaving 2 bases not matched to a gene. This CDR3 has 14 residues. CDR3 sequence: CASSLGQINYGYTF. CDR3 nucleotides: TGTGCCAGCAGTTTGGGACAGATTAACTATGGCTACACCTTC.

CDR3 loop: CASSVDNYNEQFF. Written as DNA, the CDR3 is TGTGCCAGCAGCGTTGACAACTACAATGAGCAGTTCTTC. The chain carries TRBV2 and TRBJ2-1; D is ambiguous. The CDR3 spans 13 residues. V was trimmed by 6 bases and J by 3 bases, leaving 9 bases between them. The germline V gene encodes CDR1 SNHLY and CDR2 FYNNEI.

The rearrangement links TRBV28 to TRBJ1-2; 7 bases line up with TRBD1. The CDR3 loop spans 15 amino acids. CDR1 is MDHEN and CDR2 is SYDVKM in the germline V gene. J was trimmed by 1 base and V by 4 bases; bases with no gene match: 6. CDR3 sequence: CASSSGTAYNYGYTF. CDR3 bases: TGTGCCAGCAGTTCCGGGACAGCCTATAACTATGGCTACACCTTC.

The chain couples TRBV3-1 (or the pseudogene TRBV3-2) to TRBJ2-1; D is unresolved. V was clipped by 4 bases and J by 7 bases, with 11 bases between them. The CDR3 has 13 residues. CDR1 is LGHDT and CDR2 is YNNKEL in the germline V gene (reference sequence). In DNA form, the CDR3 reads TGTGCCAGCAGCCCCCTCTTCCAGAATGAGCAGTTCTTC. Residues: CASSPLFQNEQFF.

This chain uses TRBV4-2 with TRBJ2-1, with 13 bases matching TRBD2. The germline gives CDR1 LGHNA, CDR2 YNFKEQ. J gave up 0 bases and V 1 base, and 6 bases lay outside the gene matches. There are 19 residues in the CDR3. In DNA, the CDR3 is TGTGCCAGCAGCCAAGTGGGGACTAGCGGGGTCAGCTCCTACAATGAGCAGTTCTTC. Encoded protein: CASSQVGTSGVSSYNEQFF.

This clone has only one observation. V is TRBV20-1 and J is TRBJ2-5; D is possibly TRBD1 (5 bases). Trimming pared 4 bases from V and 1 base from J, leaving 13 bases between. Germline CDR1 and CDR2: DFQATT and SNEGSKA (reference sequence). The CDR3 has 14 residues. CDR3 coding DNA: TGCAGTGCTACTGACAGAACCCTCCAAGAGACCCAGTACTTC. Its translation is CSATDRTLQETQYF.

The V and J genes are TRBV5-8 and TRBJ2-4; 12 nucleotides align to TRBD2. This CDR3 has 18 residues. The germline CDR1 and CDR2 sequences are SGHTS and YDEGEE. The J segment lost 2 bases and the V segment lost 5 bases, leaving 11 bases of the junction unmatched. CDR3 protein: CASSYKTSGRLTKNIQYF. In nucleotides, the CDR3 is TGTGCCAGCAGTTACAAGACTAGCGGGAGATTGACCAAAAACATTCAGTACTTC.

A single count supports this clone. The chain carries TRBV2 and TRBJ1-5; 7 bases match TRBD1. CDR1 is SNHLY and CDR2 is FYNNEI in the germline V gene. V shed 9 bases and J 5 bases; nucleotides not matched to a gene: 7. The CDR3 extends over 13 amino acids. The CDR3 protein is CASTDRADQPQHF. The CDR3 coding sequence is TGTGCCAGTACAGACAGGGCGGATCAGCCCCAGCATTTT.